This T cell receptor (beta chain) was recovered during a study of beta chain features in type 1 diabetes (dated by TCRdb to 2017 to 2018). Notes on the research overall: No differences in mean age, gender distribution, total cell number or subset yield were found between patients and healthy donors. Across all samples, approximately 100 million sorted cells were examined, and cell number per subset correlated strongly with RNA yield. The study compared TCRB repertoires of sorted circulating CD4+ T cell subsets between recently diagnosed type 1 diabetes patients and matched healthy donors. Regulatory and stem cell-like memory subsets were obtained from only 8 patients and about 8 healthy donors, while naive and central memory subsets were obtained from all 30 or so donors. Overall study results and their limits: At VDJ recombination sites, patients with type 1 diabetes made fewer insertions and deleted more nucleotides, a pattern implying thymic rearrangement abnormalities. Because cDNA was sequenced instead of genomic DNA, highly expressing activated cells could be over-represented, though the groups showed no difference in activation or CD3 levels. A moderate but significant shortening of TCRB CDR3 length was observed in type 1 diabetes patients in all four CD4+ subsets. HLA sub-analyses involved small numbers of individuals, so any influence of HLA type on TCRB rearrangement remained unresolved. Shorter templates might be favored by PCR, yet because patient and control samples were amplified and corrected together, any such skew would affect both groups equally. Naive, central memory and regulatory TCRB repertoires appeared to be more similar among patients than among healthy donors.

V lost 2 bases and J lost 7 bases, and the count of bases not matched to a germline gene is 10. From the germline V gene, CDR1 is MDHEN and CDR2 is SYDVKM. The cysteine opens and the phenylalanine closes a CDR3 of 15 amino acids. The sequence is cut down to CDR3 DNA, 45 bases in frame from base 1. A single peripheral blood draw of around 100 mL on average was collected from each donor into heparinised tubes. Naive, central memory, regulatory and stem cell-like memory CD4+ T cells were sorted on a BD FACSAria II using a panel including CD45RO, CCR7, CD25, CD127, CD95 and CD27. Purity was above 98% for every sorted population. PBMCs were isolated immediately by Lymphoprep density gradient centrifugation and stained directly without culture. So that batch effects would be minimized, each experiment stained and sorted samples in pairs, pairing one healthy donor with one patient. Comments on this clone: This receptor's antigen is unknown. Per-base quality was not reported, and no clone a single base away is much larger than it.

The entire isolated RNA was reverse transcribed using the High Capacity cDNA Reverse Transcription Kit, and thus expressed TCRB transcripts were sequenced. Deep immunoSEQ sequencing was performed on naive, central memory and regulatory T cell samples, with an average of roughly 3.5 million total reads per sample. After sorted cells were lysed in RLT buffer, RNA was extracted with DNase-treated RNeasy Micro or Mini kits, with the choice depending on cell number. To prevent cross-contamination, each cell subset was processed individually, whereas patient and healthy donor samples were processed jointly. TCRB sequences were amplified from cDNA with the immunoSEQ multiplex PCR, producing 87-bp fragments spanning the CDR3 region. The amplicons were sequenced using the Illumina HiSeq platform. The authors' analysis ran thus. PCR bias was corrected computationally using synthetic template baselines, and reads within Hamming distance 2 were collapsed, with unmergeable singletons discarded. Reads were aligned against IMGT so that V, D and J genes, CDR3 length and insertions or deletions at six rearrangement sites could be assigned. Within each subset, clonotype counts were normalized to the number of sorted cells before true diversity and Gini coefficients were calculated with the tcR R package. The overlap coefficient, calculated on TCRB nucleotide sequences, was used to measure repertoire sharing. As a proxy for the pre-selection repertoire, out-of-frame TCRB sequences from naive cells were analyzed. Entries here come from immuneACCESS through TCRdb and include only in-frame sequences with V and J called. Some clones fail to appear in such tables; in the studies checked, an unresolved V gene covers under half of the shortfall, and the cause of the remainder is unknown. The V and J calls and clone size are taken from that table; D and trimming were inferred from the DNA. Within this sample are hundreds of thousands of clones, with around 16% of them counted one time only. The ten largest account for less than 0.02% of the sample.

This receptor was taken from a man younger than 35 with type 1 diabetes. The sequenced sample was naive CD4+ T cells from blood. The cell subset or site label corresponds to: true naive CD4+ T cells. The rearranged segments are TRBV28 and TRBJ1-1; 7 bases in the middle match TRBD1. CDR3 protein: CASSLQAGGVGEAFF. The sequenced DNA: TGTGCCAGCAGTTTACAAGCAGGGGGAGTCGGTGAAGCTTTCTTT.